The 23 T cell receptor beta chains below were found in one sample sequenced in a study of blood T cell repertoires in COVID-19. Sequencing used immunoSEQ multiplex PCR; TCRdb keeps in-frame clones, though not all of them. Seen here are around 100,000 clones, about 80% observed once, and the top ten hold around a third. The sequenced sample was peripheral blood. Every receptor here comes from a man aged 70 or older with active or convalescent COVID-19.

This chain connects TRBV4-3 to TRBJ1-2; D perhaps matches TRBD1 (5 bases). The V end was cut by 0 bases, the J end by 4 bases, with 12 bases between. The CDR3 contains 15 residues. CDR1 and CDR2 (germline): LGHNA, YSLEER. This CDR3 is CASSQDIQGIYGYTF. In nucleotides, the CDR3 is TGCGCCAGCAGCCAAGATATTCAGGGTATCTATGGCTACACCTTC.

This rearrangement joins TRBV4-3 to TRBJ2-2; 8 nucleotides line up with TRBD1. Germline-derived CDR1 and CDR2 are LGHNA and YSLEER. With 0 bases clipped from V and 1 base from J, the junction kept 10 bases outside the gene matches. This CDR3 has 19 residues. The CDR3 DNA is TGCGCCAGCAGCCAAGATAGCGGCCAGGGGGCCTGGAACACCGGGGAGCTGTTTTTT. It encodes CASSQDSGQGAWNTGELFF.

This chain connects TRBV5-5 to TRBJ1-2; no clear D. The germline gives CDR1 SGHKS, CDR2 YYEKEE (reference sequence). V lost 1 base, J lost 8 bases, and 18 bases lay in between. The CDR3 totals 15 residues. The CDR3 region is CASSLLPEAFRGYTF. In DNA, the CDR3 is TGTGCCAGCAGCTTGTTACCGGAGGCTTTTCGCGGCTACACCTTC.

This chain connects TRBV28 to TRBJ1-6; TRBD1 matches 8 bases. The CDR3 sequence is 14 residues long. J gave up 14 bases and V 7 bases, and 13 bases lay outside the gene matches. Germline assignment: CDR1 MDHEN and CDR2 SYDVKM. CDR3 nucleotide sequence: TGTGCCAGCACTGGACAGGGAGGGTCGATTTCCCTCCACTTT. Encoded protein: CASTGQGGSISLHF.

V is TRBV5-6 and J is TRBJ2-3; TRBD1 might be the D (6 bases). Germline-derived CDR1 and CDR2 are SGHDT and YYEEEE. V lost 4 bases and J lost 4, with 10 bases in between. There are 13 residues in the CDR3. The CDR3 region has the DNA TGTGCCAGCAGCGGGGGCACGGCAGATACGCAGTATTTT. Its protein is CASSGGTADTQYF.

The chain employs TRBV7-3 and TRBJ2-6; maybe TRBD2 (6 bases). Germline V lookup: CDR1 SGHTA, CDR2 FQGTGA. CDR3 length: 15 residues. V dropped 3 bases and J dropped 2 bases, with 8 bases sitting between them. CDR3 in amino acids: CASSLGGTGANVLTF. Written as DNA, the CDR3 is TGTGCCAGCAGCTTGGGGGGAACTGGGGCCAACGTCCTGACTTTC.

This chain links TRBV6-2 or TRBV6-3 with TRBJ2-6, with D unresolved. Deletions cut 6 bases from V and 0 bases from J, with 9 bases between. Germline CDR1 is MNHEY and CDR2 is SVGEGT. The CDR3 is 15 amino acids. CDR3 in amino acids: CASSQPRSGANVLTF. For the CDR3, the DNA is TGTGCCAGCAGCCAGCCCCGCTCTGGGGCCAACGTCCTGACTTTC.

This chain connects TRBV18 to TRBJ2-3; D gene uncertain. Trimming pared 3 bases from V and 5 bases from J, leaving 3 bases between. CDR1 and CDR2 from the germline V gene are KGHSH and LQKENI. This CDR3 region has 11 residues. The CDR3 loop is CASSPQDTQYF. CDR3 DNA: TGTGCCAGCTCACCCCAAGATACGCAGTATTTT.

The chain combines TRBV7-3 with TRBJ2-2; TRBD2 matches 8 bases. Germline loops: CDR1 SGHTA, CDR2 FQGTGA. V shed 2 bases and J 7 bases; nucleotides not matched to a gene: 6. This CDR3 has 15 residues. In DNA form, the CDR3 reads TGTGCCAGCAGCTTACAAGCGGGAGTAAACGGGGAGCTGTTTTTT. Its protein product is CASSLQAGVNGELFF.

V usage is TRBV6-5 and J usage is TRBJ1-5, with TRBD1 identical over 7 bases. The junction had 10 bases not matched to a gene; V was cut back by 6 bases and J by 5 bases. This CDR3 spans 15 amino acids. CDR1 and CDR2 (germline): MNHEY, SVGAGI. CDR3 in amino acids: CASRRAGTAHQPQHF. CDR3 in DNA: TGTGCCAGCAGACGTGCCGGGACAGCTCATCAGCCCCAGCATTTT.

The chain joins TRBV27 to TRBJ2-7; a possible D gene is TRBD1 (6 bases). The germline CDR1 and CDR2 sequences are MNHEY and SMNVEV (reference sequence). V dropped 5 bases and J dropped 5 bases, with 16 bases sitting between them. The CDR3 runs to 14 residues. CDR3 sequence: CASSPWAGVHEQYF. Here the CDR3 DNA reads TGTGCCAGCAGTCCCTGGGCAGGGGTACACGAGCAGTACTTC.

The chain combines TRBV5-4 with TRBJ2-3; 11 nucleotides line up with TRBD2. Trimming removed 4 bases from V and 3 bases from J; junction bases left unmatched: 7. The CDR3 contains 16 residues. Germline CDR1 SGHNT, CDR2 YYREEE (reference sequence). As DNA, the CDR3 is TGTGCCAGCAGCACCGCTAGCGGGGGGACGACAGATACGCAGTATTTT. Encoded protein: CASSTASGGTTDTQYF. Drawing the rest from reference TRBV5-4 and TRBJ2-3, the complete variable domain is ETGVTQSPTHLIKTRGQQVTLRCSSQSGHNTVSWYQQALGQGPQFIFQYYREEENGRGNFPPRFSGLQFPNYSSELNVNALELDDSALYLCASSTASGGTTDTQYFGPGTRLTVL.

V and J are TRBV5-8 and TRBJ2-5, with TRBD2 identical over 9 bases. The CDR3 spans 16 residues. In germline, CDR1 is SGHTS, CDR2 YDEGEE. J was trimmed by 6 bases and V by 1 base; bases with no gene match: 10. The CDR3 nucleotides read TGTGCCAGCAGCTTGAGGGTAGCGGGGGTCAGCAAGACCCAGTACTTC. Translating it yields CASSLRVAGVSKTQYF. Complete variable domain (other parts from reference TRBV5-8 and TRBJ2-5): EAGVTQSPTHLIKTRGQQATLRCSPISGHTSVYWYQQALGLGLQFLLWYDEGEERNRGNFPPRFSGRQFPNYSSELNVNALELEDSALYLCASSLRVAGVSKTQYFGPGTRLLVL.

The chain links TRBV6-2 or TRBV6-3 to TRBJ2-7, with TRBD2 matching 9 bases. In germline, CDR1 is MNHEY, CDR2 SVGEGT. This CDR3 has 18 residues. The V and J ends lost 2 bases and 2 bases, in that order; junction bases with no gene match: 13. The CDR3 loop reads CASSYPPGSGGRTYEQYF. CDR3 in DNA: TGTGCCAGCAGTTACCCCCCCGGTAGCGGGGGCCGTACCTACGAGCAGTACTTC.

The chain combines TRBV7-8 with TRBJ1-5, with 9 bases matching TRBD1. In germline, CDR1 is SGHVS, CDR2 FQNEAQ. The CDR3 spans 14 residues. Losses at the gene ends were 4 bases for V and 4 bases for J; bases not matched to a gene: 2. The CDR3 region is CASSSGQGNQPQHF. CDR3 nucleotides: TGTGCCAGCAGCTCCGGACAGGGGAATCAGCCCCAGCATTTT.

The genes are TRBV7-2 and TRBJ1-2; D unresolved. This CDR3 has 14 residues. V lost 1 base to trimming and J lost 8 bases, with 14 bases between them. The germline gives CDR1 SGHTA, CDR2 FQGNSA. CDR3 sequence (DNA): TGTGCCAGCAGCTTAGGGGGAGGGTGGTGGGGCTACACCTTC. This sequence encodes CASSLGGGWWGYTF.

The V and J genes are TRBV19 and TRBJ1-5, with a weak D call TRBD1 (5 bases). CDR1 LNHDA and CDR2 SQIVND come from the germline V gene (reference sequence). V gave up 2 bases and J gave up 7 bases, with 12 bases separating them. The CDR3 is made up of 14 amino acids. CDR3 sequence reads: CASSIQGLGQPQHF. The CDR3, as DNA: TGTGCCAGTAGTATACAGGGCCTGGGGCAGCCCCAGCATTTT.

The gene calls are TRBV5-1 and TRBJ2-2; the match to TRBD2 covers 7 bases. V lost 1 base and J lost 6; bases outside the gene matches: 3. From germline, CDR1 is SGHRS and CDR2 YFSETQ. The CDR3 covers 14 residues. CDR3 sequence (DNA): TGCGCCAGCAGCTTGTTGCTAGCGGCCGGGGAGCTGTTTTTT. As protein: CASSLLLAAGELFF. The whole variable domain, remainder taken from reference TRBV5-1 and TRBJ2-2, is KAGVTQTPRYLIKTRGQQVTLSCSPISGHRSVSWYQQTPGQGLQFLFEYFSETQRNKGNFPGRFSGRQFSNSRSEMNVSTLELGDSALYLCASSLLLAAGELFFGEGSRLTVL.

The chain combines TRBV7-6 with TRBJ2-1, with 8 bases aligning to TRBD2. CDR3 length: 15 residues. Germline assignment: CDR1 SGHVS and CDR2 FNYEAQ. The ends lost 5 bases at V and 7 bases at J; junction bases unmatched: 10. This CDR3 is CASSRAGTSENEQFF. In DNA form, the CDR3 reads TGTGCCAGCAGCCGCGCCGGGACTAGTGAGAATGAGCAGTTCTTC.

The CDR3: CASRWTANYGYTF. CDR3 bases: TGTGCCAGCAGATGGACAGCTAACTATGGCTACACCTTC. The chain joins TRBV28 to TRBJ1-2; TRBD1 is a possible D gene (6 bases). Germline V gives CDR1 MDHEN, CDR2 SYDVKM. The ends were cut back, 6 bases at V and 0 bases at J, with 8 bases in the middle. This CDR3 region has 13 residues.

The chain has TRBV3-1 (or the pseudogene TRBV3-2) and TRBJ2-7, with TRBD1 matching over 7 bases. Germline CDR1 and CDR2: LGHDT and YNNKEL (reference sequence). The V gene end was trimmed by 5 bases and the J gene end by 7 bases; junction bases not matched to a gene: 8. The CDR3 loop spans 13 amino acids. CDR3 region: CASSNDRVGEQYF. The CDR3 DNA reads as TGTGCCAGCAGCAATGACAGGGTAGGGGAGCAGTACTTC.

V is TRBV2 and J is TRBJ2-5, with 7 bases that match TRBD2. CDR1 and CDR2 from the germline V gene are SNHLY and FYNNEI. CDR3 length: 14 residues. Germline trimming cut 7 bases from V and 0 bases from J; bases unmatched to any gene: 5. The CDR3 nucleotides are TGTGCCAGCAATCGGGGAGGGGACCAAGAGACCCAGTACTTC. Its translation is CASNRGGDQETQYF. Combining the CDR3 with reference TRBV2 and TRBJ2-5 gives the whole variable domain EPEVTQTPSHQVTQMGQEVILRCVPISNHLYFYWYRQILGQKVEFLVSFYNNEISEKSEIFDDQFSVERPDGSNFTLKIRSTKLEDSAMYFCASNRGGDQETQYFGPGTRLLVL.

V and J are TRBV7-2 and TRBJ2-2; TRBD2 aligns across 8 bases. Germline CDR1 SGHTA, CDR2 FQGNSA. The CDR3 is 13 amino acids. V shed 6 bases, J shed 8 bases, and the junction held 5 bases outside the gene matches. CDR3 nucleotide sequence: TGTGCCAGCAGGGGACTAGGAATTGGGGAGCTGTTTTTT. As protein: CASRGLGIGELFF.